This T cell receptor beta chain was sequenced in a study of breast tumors, draining lymph nodes, adjacent tissues. This clonotype was seen ten or more times. What it recognizes is unknown. Breast cancer patients provided tissue from their axillary draining lymph nodes. V gave up 5 bases and J gave up 9 bases, with 11 bases separating them. The CDR3 has 13 amino acids. TCRdb re-analysed the multiplex PCR reads in MiXCR, keeping a single row per CDR3 protein. The data contain 100,000 or so distinct CDR3 sequences, 21% of them singletons. General study results and limits: Tumor T cell lymph node origin was a supported hypothesis, not proven. Findings are consistent with lymph node origin and intratumoral expansion of most tumor T cells. Tumor TCR diversity was below lymph nodes but above nontumor tissue.

This clonotype was sampled from a female donor with breast cancer. Some clones in this sample may be carry-over from other donors' samples. What was sequenced was axillary lymph node tissue. V is TRBV12-3 or TRBV12-4 and J is TRBJ1-6; D may be TRBD1 (5 bases). This CDR3 reads CASSPQTASPLHF. In DNA form, the CDR3 reads TGTGCCAGCAGTCCTCAGACAGCTTCACCCCTCCACTTT.